A single sample gave rise to the 5 T cell receptor beta chains below, sequenced in a study of CD8+ T cells in alopecia areata. RNA was extracted and reverse transcribed into cDNA as the sequencing template. The repertoire was sequenced with immunoSEQ multiplex PCR; TCRdb's copy has only in-frame clones and lacks some. The data contain over 50,000 clones, approximately 45% of them singletons. The material sequenced was CD8+ T cells sorted from blood, taken at week 0. Every receptor here comes from a human donor with alopecia areata.

The V and J genes are TRBV27 and TRBJ2-5, with unresolved D. The CDR3 sequence is 15 residues long. Trimming stripped 2 bases from V and 1 base from J, with 11 bases between. Per the germline V gene, CDR1 is MNHEY and CDR2 is SMNVEV (reference sequence). The CDR3 bases are TGTGCCAGCAGTTTAAAAGTTTCCCTCCAAGAGACCCAGTACTTC. Translating it yields CASSLKVSLQETQYF.

The chain links TRBV28 to TRBJ2-5; TRBD1 matches 10 bases. The end of the DNA aligns better with TRBJ2-7, so the J call may be wrong. The CDR3 length is 12 residues. CDR1 and CDR2 from the germline V gene are MDHEN and SYDVKM. CDR3 DNA: TGTGCCAGCGGGGACAGGGGATACGAGCAGTACTTC. As protein: CASGDRGYEQYF.

The rearrangement joins TRBV29-1 to TRBJ2-5; D call uncertain. The germline V gene encodes CDR1 SQVTM and CDR2 ANQGSEA. CDR3 length: 13 residues. Deletions cut 1 base from V and 4 bases from J, with 10 bases between. The chain's CDR3 is CSVEGTAVETQYF. The CDR3 nucleotides are TGCAGCGTTGAAGGGACCGCAGTAGAGACCCAGTACTTC.

This clone was observed a handful of times. J is TRBJ2-3 and V is TRBV13; 10 nucleotides agree with TRBD2. This CDR3 region has 15 residues. Germline CDR1 is PRHDT and CDR2 is FYEKMQ (reference sequence). Germline trimming cut 2 bases from V and 5 bases from J; bases unmatched to any gene: 4. CDR3 in amino acids: CASSLSSGSQDTQYF. In DNA, the CDR3 is TGTGCCAGCAGCTTATCTAGCGGGAGTCAAGATACGCAGTATTTT.

The chain carries TRBV30 and TRBJ2-1; a possible D gene is TRBD2 (6 bases). The CDR3 contains 12 residues. Germline CDR1 reads GTSNPN; CDR2 reads SVGIG (reference sequence). V was pared by 0 bases and J by 8 bases, with 8 bases between. The CDR3 is CAWSVPGDEQFF. CDR3 nucleotide sequence: TGTGCCTGGAGTGTACCGGGGGATGAGCAGTTCTTC.